Described below is a single TCR beta chain sequence and its context. This clonotype was detected many times. It lacks a known antigen. Base qualities were left out, and no much larger clone turns up one base away. This entry is derived from a study of response to subunit inactivated influenza vaccine listed by TCRdb under 2018. Study-wide context: To follow how T cells responded to a trivalent subunit inactivated influenza vaccine, the researchers relied on deep quantitative profiling of the T cell receptor repertoire.

Here is what the overall study found, with its caveats: It was suggested by the authors that each seasonal influenza vaccination may recruit only a limited number of new T cells.

Taken from cysteine to phenylalanine, the CDR3 has 14 residues. The DNA shown is the 42-base CDR3, in frame from base 1. Between the V and J ends, shortened by 4 bases and 2 bases respectively, the junction contains 9 bases. Receptors were amplified or captured by RT-PCR. Sequencing relied on an Illumina HiSeq 2500. TCRdb reanalyzed the raw reads on its own, using fastp at Q25 for trimming and MiXCR for clone calling, and kept in-frame beta chains. Entries that share a CDR3 protein sequence are merged under the most common genes and DNA. In all, the sample holds approximately 300,000 distinct CDR3 sequences, and about 20% of those were seen once. The ten largest make up over 9% of the sample.

Sequencing was performed on PBMCs from blood, taken less than 22 months after vaccination. The sequence came from a man between 50 and 75 years old who received an inactivated influenza vaccine. Donor details come from another sample of the same person, matched by shared clones. The receptor chain draws on TRBV12-3 or TRBV12-4 and TRBJ1-5; TRBD1 is perhaps the D gene, given 6 matching bases. Here is the DNA: TGTGCCAGCAGTTCAGGGGCACGCAATCAGCCCCAGCATTTT. Its coded protein is CASSSGARNQPQHF.